These T cell receptor beta chains were read from a single sample in a study of somatic mutations in cytotoxic T cells in rheumatoid arthritis. Generated by immunoSEQ multiplex PCR, the TCRdb table keeps only in-frame clones and is missing some. The data show some 30,000 clones, about 81% seen once. Input material: CD8+ T cells sorted from blood. These receptors were collected from an adult with rheumatoid arthritis. CDR3s include the opening cysteine and the closing phenylalanine or tryptophan. D genes are given only for firm matches. Expanded clones get a size class; other rows say once, few or many, or leave the size out.

d_gene: TRBD1; j_gene: TRBJ1-5; v_gene: TRBV6-5; abundance: .; CDR3aa: CASSFTGVGQPQHF; CDR3nt: TGTGCCAGCAGTTTTACAGGGGTCGGTCAGCCCCAGCATTTT
d_gene: .; j_gene: TRBJ2-2; v_gene: TRBV9; abundance: .; CDR3aa: CASSVNTGELFF; CDR3nt: TGTGCCAGCAGCGTGAACACCGGGGAGCTGTTTTTT
d_gene: .; j_gene: TRBJ2-3; v_gene: TRBV6-5; abundance: .; CDR3aa: CASSLGTDTQYF; CDR3nt: TGTGCCAGCAGCCTCGGCACAGATACGCAGTATTTT
d_gene: .; j_gene: TRBJ2-1; v_gene: TRBV6-1; abundance: .; CDR3aa: CASQRLGAYNEQFF; CDR3nt: TGTGCCAGCCAGCGACTAGGGGCCTACAATGAGCAGTTCTTC
d_gene: TRBD2; j_gene: TRBJ2-7; v_gene: TRBV6-5; abundance: .; CDR3aa: CASSATLAGVEQYF; CDR3nt: TGTGCCAGCAGCGCGACACTAGCGGGAGTTGAGCAGTACTTC
d_gene: .; j_gene: TRBJ1-2; v_gene: TRBV7-9; abundance: few; CDR3aa: CASSLDSLDYTF; CDR3nt: TGTGCCAGCAGCCTGGACAGCTTGGACTACACCTTC
d_gene: TRBD1; j_gene: TRBJ1-5; v_gene: TRBV5-4; abundance: .; CDR3aa: CASSPGTGNQPQHF; CDR3nt: TGTGCCAGCAGCCCAGGGACAGGCAATCAGCCCCAGCATTTT
d_gene: .; j_gene: TRBJ2-1; v_gene: TRBV10-2; abundance: .; CDR3aa: CASSEGVRSYNEQFF; CDR3nt: TGCGCCAGCAGTGAGGGGGTCAGGTCCTACAATGAGCAGTTCTTC
d_gene: TRBD2; j_gene: TRBJ2-7; v_gene: TRBV13; abundance: once; CDR3aa: CASSLRGGRSYEQYF; CDR3nt: TGTGCCAGCAGCTTACGCGGCGGGAGATCCTACGAGCAGTACTTC
d_gene: .; j_gene: TRBJ2-7; v_gene: TRBV28; abundance: once; CDR3aa: CASSPPRSAYEQYF; CDR3nt: TGTGCCAGCAGTCCGCCACGGTCCGCCTACGAGCAGTACTTC
d_gene: .; j_gene: TRBJ1-1; v_gene: TRBV30; abundance: once; CDR3aa: CAWSVYRNEAFF; CDR3nt: TGTGCCTGGAGTGTTTATCGGAATGAAGCTTTCTTT
d_gene: .; j_gene: TRBJ1-1; v_gene: TRBV6-5; abundance: .; CDR3aa: CASSYSGVEAFF; CDR3nt: TGTGCCAGCAGTTACTCGGGGGTTGAAGCTTTCTTT
d_gene: .; j_gene: TRBJ2-5; v_gene: TRBV5-1; abundance: .; CDR3aa: CASSESRGQTQYF; CDR3nt: TGCGCCAGCAGCGAAAGCAGGGGACAGACCCAGTACTTC
d_gene: .; j_gene: TRBJ1-1; v_gene: TRBV6-1; abundance: .; CDR3aa: CASSGRAGYEAEAFF; CDR3nt: TGTGCCAGCAGTGGACGAGCAGGGTATGAGGCTGAAGCTTTCTTT
d_gene: TRBD1; j_gene: TRBJ1-2; v_gene: TRBV19; abundance: medium-sized; CDR3aa: CASSPRGVPYGYTF; CDR3nt: TGTGCCAGTAGTCCCAGGGGGGTCCCCTATGGCTACACCTTC
d_gene: .; j_gene: TRBJ2-7; v_gene: TRBV7-9; abundance: .; CDR3aa: CASSLYYEQYF; CDR3nt: TGTGCCAGCAGCTTGTACTACGAGCAGTACTTC
d_gene: .; j_gene: TRBJ1-1; v_gene: TRBV6-6; abundance: few; CDR3aa: CASSLTVNTEAFF; CDR3nt: TGTGCCAGCAGCTTAACAGTGAACACTGAAGCTTTCTTT
d_gene: .; j_gene: TRBJ2-3; v_gene: TRBV27; abundance: .; CDR3aa: CASLPRAGRITDTQYF; CDR3nt: TGTGCCAGCCTTCCTAGAGCAGGGCGAATCACAGATACGCAGTATTTT
d_gene: .; j_gene: TRBJ2-4; v_gene: TRBV11-2; abundance: .; CDR3aa: CASSSARDNLAKNIQYF; CDR3nt: TGTGCCAGCAGCTCCGCCAGGGACAACCTAGCCAAAAACATTCAGTACTTC
d_gene: TRBD2; j_gene: TRBJ2-1; v_gene: TRBV14; abundance: few; CDR3aa: CASSPWGLQNNEQFF; CDR3nt: TGTGCCAGCAGCCCTTGGGGACTACAAAATAATGAGCAGTTCTTC
d_gene: .; j_gene: TRBJ2-6; v_gene: TRBV14; abundance: .; CDR3aa: CASSPLSSGANVLTF; CDR3nt: TGTGCCAGCAGCCCACTGAGCTCTGGGGCCAACGTCCTGACTTTC
d_gene: .; j_gene: TRBJ2-1; v_gene: TRBV7-8; abundance: once; CDR3aa: CASSLPRTGQTSYNEQFF; CDR3nt: TGTGCCAGCAGCTTACCTAGGACTGGACAGACTTCTTACAATGAGCAGTTCTTC
d_gene: .; j_gene: TRBJ2-7; v_gene: TRBV10-2; abundance: .; CDR3aa: CASSDRVYEQYF; CDR3nt: TGCGCCAGCAGTGACAGGGTCTACGAGCAGTACTTC
d_gene: .; j_gene: TRBJ1-1; v_gene: TRBV4-1; abundance: .; CDR3aa: CASSFDSSPEAFF; CDR3nt: TGCGCCAGCAGCTTCGATTCTAGCCCTGAAGCTTTCTTT
d_gene: .; j_gene: TRBJ1-1; v_gene: TRBV6-6; abundance: few; CDR3aa: CASSYHPAGDTEAFF; CDR3nt: TGTGCCAGCAGTTACCATCCCGCGGGGGACACTGAAGCTTTCTTT
d_gene: TRBD1; j_gene: TRBJ1-2; v_gene: TRBV5-4; abundance: .; CDR3aa: CASSLSSGQEGGYTF; CDR3nt: TGTGCCAGCAGCTTGTCGTCAGGACAGGAAGGAGGCTACACCTTC
d_gene: .; j_gene: TRBJ1-2; v_gene: TRBV5-1; abundance: .; CDR3aa: CASSLRAGYQANYGYTF; CDR3nt: TGCGCCAGCAGCCTGCGGGCAGGGTACCAAGCTAACTATGGCTACACCTTC
d_gene: .; j_gene: TRBJ1-2; v_gene: TRBV4-3; abundance: medium-sized; CDR3aa: CASSQEAEGQIYGYTF; CDR3nt: TGCGCCAGCAGCCAAGAGGCGGAGGGCCAGATCTATGGCTACACCTTC
d_gene: TRBD2; j_gene: TRBJ2-3; v_gene: TRBV11-2; abundance: .; CDR3aa: CASSLLVAGGTDTQYF; CDR3nt: TGTGCCAGCAGCTTACTGGTAGCGGGGGGGACAGATACGCAGTATTTT
d_gene: .; j_gene: TRBJ1-5; v_gene: TRBV28; abundance: .; CDR3aa: CASSLGPNQPQHF; CDR3nt: TGTGCCAGCAGTTTGGGTCCCAATCAGCCCCAGCATTTT
d_gene: TRBD2; j_gene: TRBJ2-1; v_gene: TRBV4-3; abundance: medium-sized; CDR3aa: CASSQDGGGSYNEQFF; CDR3nt: TGCGCCAGCAGCCAAGATGGCGGGGGGTCCTACAATGAGCAGTTCTTC
d_gene: .; j_gene: TRBJ2-7; v_gene: TRBV7-7; abundance: .; CDR3aa: CASSLLWGRPKYEQYF; CDR3nt: TGTGCCAGCAGCTTACTCTGGGGGCGACCCAAATACGAGCAGTACTTC
d_gene: .; j_gene: TRBJ2-7; v_gene: TRBV29-1; abundance: few; CDR3aa: CSVEVAGDYEQYF; CDR3nt: TGCAGCGTTGAGGTGGCGGGTGACTACGAGCAGTACTTC